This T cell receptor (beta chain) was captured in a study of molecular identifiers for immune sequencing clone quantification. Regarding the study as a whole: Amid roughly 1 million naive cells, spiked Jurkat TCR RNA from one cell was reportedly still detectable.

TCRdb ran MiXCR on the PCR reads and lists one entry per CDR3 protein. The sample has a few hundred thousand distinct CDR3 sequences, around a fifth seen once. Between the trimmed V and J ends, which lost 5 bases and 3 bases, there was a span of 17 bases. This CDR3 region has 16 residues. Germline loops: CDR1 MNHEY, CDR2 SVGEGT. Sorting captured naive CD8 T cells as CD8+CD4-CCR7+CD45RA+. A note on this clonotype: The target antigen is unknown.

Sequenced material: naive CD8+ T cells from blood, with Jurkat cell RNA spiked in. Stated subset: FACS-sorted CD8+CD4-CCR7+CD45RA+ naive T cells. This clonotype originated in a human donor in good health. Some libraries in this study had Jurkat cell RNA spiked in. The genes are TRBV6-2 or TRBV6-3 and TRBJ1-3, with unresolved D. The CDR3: CASSTHPTEVGNTIYF. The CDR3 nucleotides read TGTGCCAGCAGTACTCATCCTACAGAGGTTGGAAACACCATATATTTT.